A single sample is the source of the 18 T cell receptor beta chains below, sequenced in a study of T cells in localized non-small cell lung cancer. The protocol was immunoSEQ multiplex PCR, while the TCRdb copy is restricted to in-frame clones and leaves out a portion. In the table there are roughly 48,000 clones, 60% to 85% of which are singletons. The sample here was peripheral blood, taken before any cancer treatment. These receptors came from a man aged 35-75 years with stage I squamous cell lung carcinoma.

The rearrangement links TRBV28 to TRBJ2-3; 8 bases map to TRBD2. This CDR3 has 14 amino acids. V lost 5 bases and J lost 2; bases outside the gene matches: 3. The germline gives CDR1 MDHEN, CDR2 SYDVKM. CDR3 protein: CASSTGGFTDTQYF. Here the CDR3 DNA reads TGTGCCAGCAGTACGGGGGGGTTCACAGATACGCAGTATTTT.

This clone was seen more than once but under ten times. V usage is TRBV27 and J usage is TRBJ2-5; 7 nucleotides agree with TRBD2. The V gene's germline CDR1 is MNHEY and CDR2 SMNVEV (reference sequence). This CDR3 has 12 residues. V was pared by 6 bases and J by 5 bases, with 3 bases of the junction left unmatched. CDR3 DNA sequence: TGTGCCAGCAGCAGAGCGGGGGAGACCCAGTACTTC. Its translation: CASSRAGETQYF.

This clone appeared a few times. Here the CDR3 DNA reads TGTGCCAGCAGCCCAGATCGTGACAGGGGGCATGGCTACACCTTC. It specifies CASSPDRDRGHGYTF. This chain links TRBV9 with TRBJ1-2, with 10 bases that match TRBD1. This CDR3 spans 15 amino acids. Germline V gives CDR1 SGDLS, CDR2 YYNGEE. After removal of 4 bases from V and 6 bases from J, the junction contained 9 bases not matched to a gene. The whole variable domain, remainder taken from reference TRBV9 and TRBJ1-2, is DSGVTQTPKHLITATGQRVTLRCSPRSGDLSVYWYQQSLDQGLQFLIQYYNGEERAKGNILERFSAQQFPDLHSELNLSSLELGDSALYFCASSPDRDRGHGYTFGSGTRLTVV.

The chain has TRBV5-1 and TRBJ2-1; TRBD2 agrees at 9 bases. With V trimmed by 4 bases and J by 6 bases, 5 bases remained unmatched. The germline CDR1 and CDR2 sequences are SGHRS and YFSETQ. This CDR3 has 14 amino acids. The CDR3 DNA reads as TGCGCCAGCAGCCAGCGGGGGGCGGTCAATGAGCAGTTCTTC. Translation gives CASSQRGAVNEQFF.

This sequence joins TRBV6-5 and TRBJ1-4; TRBD1 might be the D (6 bases). The CDR3 sequence is 12 residues long. CDR1 and CDR2 from the germline V gene are MNHEY and SVGAGI. V lost 10 bases and J lost 10, with 16 bases in between. The CDR3 DNA reads TGTGCCATCTCACAGGGCATCGCAAAACTGTTTTTT. It encodes CAISQGIAKLFF.

The CDR3 DNA sequence: TGTGCCTGGAGTGGATGGGGACGGGCTTTCTTT. Amino acids: CAWSGWGRAFF. This rearrangement joins TRBV30 to TRBJ1-1; D is perhaps TRBD1 (5 bases). Trimming stripped 1 base from V and 11 bases from J, with 11 bases between. CDR1 is GTSNPN and CDR2 is SVGIG in the germline V gene (reference sequence). The length of the CDR3 is 11 residues.

This rearrangement joins TRBV6-1 to TRBJ2-5, with 10 bases matching TRBD2. The CDR3 extends over 14 amino acids. V lost 5 bases and J lost 4; bases outside the gene matches: 4. Germline V CDR1 and CDR2: MNHNS, SASEGT. CDR3 coding DNA: TGTGCCAGCAGTAGCGGGGGGGCCGTAGAGACCCAGTACTTC. It is translated as CASSSGGAVETQYF.

The rearrangement joins TRBV6-5 to TRBJ2-7; 7 nucleotides match TRBD2. In germline, CDR1 is MNHEY, CDR2 SVGAGI. J lost 0 bases, V lost 0 bases, and 5 bases had no gene match. The CDR3 consists of 16 residues. The CDR3 coding sequence is TGTGCCAGCAGTTACTCGTTCGCGGGGGTCTCCTACGAGCAGTACTTC. Translating gives CASSYSFAGVSYEQYF.

The chain combines TRBV2 with TRBJ2-5; TRBD1 might be the D (6 bases). CDR1 is SNHLY and CDR2 is FYNNEI in the germline V gene. The CDR3 is 14 amino acids. The V end was cut by 6 bases, the J end by 0 bases, with 11 bases between. This CDR3 is CASRAGQNQETQYF. The CDR3 DNA follows: TGTGCCAGCAGGGCCGGACAGAACCAAGAGACCCAGTACTTC.

This rearrangement joins TRBV11-2 to TRBJ2-5, with TRBD1 as a possible D gene (6 bases). V was pared by 3 bases and J by 2 bases, with 7 bases between. CDR3 length: 13 residues. Per germline, CDR1 SGHAT and CDR2 FQNNGV. This CDR3 is CASSFGQQETQYF. CDR3 sequence (DNA): TGTGCCAGCAGCTTTGGACAGCAAGAGACCCAGTACTTC. Combining the CDR3 with reference TRBV11-2 and TRBJ2-5 gives the whole variable domain EAGVAQSPRYKIIEKRQSVAFWCNPISGHATLYWYQQILGQGPKLLIQFQNNGVVDDSQLPKDRFSAERLKGVDSTLKIQPAKLEDSAVYLCASSFGQQETQYFGPGTRLLVL.

This CDR3 is CASSLKVYNSPLHF. CDR3 nucleotides: TGTGCCAGCAGTTTAAAGGTTTATAATTCACCCCTCCACTTT. This chain joins TRBV28 and TRBJ1-6, with unresolved D. The V gene lost 2 bases and the J gene lost 4 bases, with 6 bases spanning the gap. The CDR3 spans 14 residues. The V gene's germline CDR1 is MDHEN and CDR2 SYDVKM. Combining the CDR3 with reference TRBV28 and TRBJ1-6 gives the whole variable domain DVKVTQSSRYLVKRTGEKVFLECVQDMDHENMFWYRQDPGLGLRLIYFSYDVKMKEKGDIPEGYSVSREKKERFSLILESASTNQTSMYLCASSLKVYNSPLHFGNGTRLTVT.

This clone appeared a few times. The J gene is TRBJ2-5, the V gene TRBV28; TRBD1 matches at 7 bases. J was trimmed by 5 bases and V by 5 bases; bases with no gene match: 8. CDR3 size: 14 residues. Germline lookup yields CDR1 MDHEN and CDR2 SYDVKM. As DNA, the CDR3 is TGTGCCAGCAGTCGGGGACAGTCCCGGGAGACCCAGTACTTC. Translation gives CASSRGQSRETQYF.

The rearrangement uses TRBV28 and TRBJ1-6; TRBD1 might be the D (5 bases). Germline CDR1 and CDR2: MDHEN and SYDVKM. The CDR3 extends over 12 amino acids. V was cut by 8 bases and J by 12 bases, with 14 bases left in between. DNA of the CDR3: TGTGCCAGCGGGGGACTTAGGGGACCCCTCCACTTT. The encoded protein is CASGGLRGPLHF.

The chain combines TRBV27 with TRBJ1-2, with unresolved D. The length of the CDR3 is 14 residues. From germline, CDR1 is MNHEY and CDR2 SMNVEV (reference sequence). Deletions cut 6 bases from V and 2 bases from J, with 13 bases between. The CDR3 DNA sequence: TGTGCCAGCAGAAGCCAGGTGTCCAACTATGGCTACACCTTC. Protein product: CASRSQVSNYGYTF.

There are a few counts of this clone. This chain links TRBV13 with TRBJ2-2; TRBD2 agrees at 7 bases. The J segment lost 1 base and the V segment lost 4 bases, leaving 3 bases of the junction unmatched. The CDR3 has 15 residues. Germline loops: CDR1 PRHDT, CDR2 FYEKMQ (reference sequence). The CDR3 loop reads CASSSGGRNTGELFF. The CDR3 DNA reads as TGTGCCAGCAGCTCGGGGGGTAGGAACACCGGGGAGCTGTTTTTT. The full variable domain, its missing parts supplied by reference TRBV13 and TRBJ2-2, is AAGVIQSPRHLIKEKRETATLKCYPIPRHDTVYWYQQGPGQDPQFLISFYEKMQSDKGSIPDRFSAQQFSDYHSELNMSSLELGDSALYFCASSSGGRNTGELFFGEGSRLTVL.

A single count supports this clone. V is TRBV6-5 and J is TRBJ2-6; tentatively, D is TRBD1 (5 bases). The length of the CDR3 is 15 residues. CDR1 is MNHEY, CDR2 SVGAGI, per germline. The ends were cut back, 6 bases at V and 0 bases at J, with 9 bases in the middle. The CDR3 reads CASRSTGSGANVLTF. The CDR3 nucleotides read TGTGCCAGCAGATCCACAGGCTCTGGGGCCAACGTCCTGACTTTC.

V usage is TRBV7-3 and J usage is TRBJ2-1; 9 nucleotides match TRBD2. Trimming cost V 5 bases and J 8 bases; bases outside gene matches: 10. This CDR3 comprises 15 residues. CDR1 is SGHTA and CDR2 is FQGTGA in the germline V gene. The CDR3, as DNA: TGTGCCAGCAGCACCGGTGGGACTAGCCAGGATGAGCAGTTCTTC. It encodes CASSTGGTSQDEQFF.

V gene TRBV7-3 combines with J gene TRBJ1-1; 10 nucleotides align to TRBD1. This CDR3 contains 16 residues. The junction had 10 bases not matched to a gene; V was cut back by 2 bases and J by 7 bases. Per the germline V gene, CDR1 is SGHTA and CDR2 is FQGTGA. The CDR3 is CASSLGQGELGREAFF. CDR3 sequence (DNA): TGTGCCAGCAGCTTAGGACAGGGGGAGCTCGGACGTGAAGCTTTCTTT.